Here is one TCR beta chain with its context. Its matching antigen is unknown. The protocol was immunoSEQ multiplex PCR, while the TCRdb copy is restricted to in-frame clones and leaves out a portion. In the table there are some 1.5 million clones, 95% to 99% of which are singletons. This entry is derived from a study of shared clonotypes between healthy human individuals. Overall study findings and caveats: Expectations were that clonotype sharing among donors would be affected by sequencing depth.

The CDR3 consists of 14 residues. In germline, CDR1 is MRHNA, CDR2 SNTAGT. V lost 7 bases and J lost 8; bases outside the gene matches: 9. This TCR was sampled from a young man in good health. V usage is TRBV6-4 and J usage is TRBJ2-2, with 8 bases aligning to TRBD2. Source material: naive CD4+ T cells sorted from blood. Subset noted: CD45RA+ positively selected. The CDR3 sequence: CASTRTSPGGELFF. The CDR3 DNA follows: TGTGCCAGCACCAGGACTAGCCCGGGAGGGGAGCTGTTTTTT.